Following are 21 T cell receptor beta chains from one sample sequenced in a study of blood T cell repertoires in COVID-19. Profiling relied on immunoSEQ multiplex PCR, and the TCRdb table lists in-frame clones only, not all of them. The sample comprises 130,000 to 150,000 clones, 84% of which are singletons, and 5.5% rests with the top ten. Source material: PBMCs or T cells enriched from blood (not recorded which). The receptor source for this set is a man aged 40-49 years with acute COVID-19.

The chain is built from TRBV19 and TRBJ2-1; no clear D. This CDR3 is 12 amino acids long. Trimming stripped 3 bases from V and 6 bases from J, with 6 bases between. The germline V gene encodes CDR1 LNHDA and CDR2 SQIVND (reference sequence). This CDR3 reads CASSIRVNEQFF. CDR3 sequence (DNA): TGTGCCAGTAGTATTCGGGTCAATGAGCAGTTCTTC.

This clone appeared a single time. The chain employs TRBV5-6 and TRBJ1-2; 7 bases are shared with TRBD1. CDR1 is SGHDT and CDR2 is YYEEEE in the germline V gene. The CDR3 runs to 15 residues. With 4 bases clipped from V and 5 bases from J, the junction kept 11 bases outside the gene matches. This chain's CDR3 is CASSPVPGQIYGYTF. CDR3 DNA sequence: TGTGCCAGCAGCCCTGTTCCGGGACAGATTTATGGCTACACCTTC.

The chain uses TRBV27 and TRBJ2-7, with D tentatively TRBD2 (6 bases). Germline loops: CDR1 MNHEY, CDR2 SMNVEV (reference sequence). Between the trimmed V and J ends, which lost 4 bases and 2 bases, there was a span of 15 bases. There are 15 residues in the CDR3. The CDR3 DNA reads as TGTGCCAGCAGTTCTTTGGGGACGGGGGCCTACGAGCAGTACTTC. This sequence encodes CASSSLGTGAYEQYF.

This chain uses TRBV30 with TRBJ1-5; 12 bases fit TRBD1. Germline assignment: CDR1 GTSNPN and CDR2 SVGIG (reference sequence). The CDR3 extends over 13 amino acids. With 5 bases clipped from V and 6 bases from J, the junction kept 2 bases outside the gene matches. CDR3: CAWGTGGGQPQHF. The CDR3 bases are TGTGCCTGGGGGACAGGGGGCGGTCAGCCCCAGCATTTT.

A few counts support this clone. The DNA for the CDR3 is TGTGCCAGCAGCGCGGACAGGGAAGAGACCCAGTACTTC. This codes for CASSADREETQYF. This chain joins TRBV11-2 and TRBJ2-5; TRBD1 agrees at 8 bases. This CDR3 spans 13 amino acids. Trimming at V came to 5 bases and at J to 3 bases, leaving 2 bases not matched to a gene. Germline assignment: CDR1 SGHAT and CDR2 FQNNGV.

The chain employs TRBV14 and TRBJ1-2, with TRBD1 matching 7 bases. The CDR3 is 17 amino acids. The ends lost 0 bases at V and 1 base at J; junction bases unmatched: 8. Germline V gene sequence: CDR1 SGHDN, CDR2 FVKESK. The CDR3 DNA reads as TGTGCCAGCAGCCAAGATATGAGACAGGGTCATAACTATGGCTACACCTTC. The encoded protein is CASSQDMRQGHNYGYTF.

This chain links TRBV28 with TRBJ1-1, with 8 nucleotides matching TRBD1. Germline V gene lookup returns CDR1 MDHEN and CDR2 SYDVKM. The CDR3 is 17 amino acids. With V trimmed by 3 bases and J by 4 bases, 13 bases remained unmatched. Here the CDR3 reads CASSFRGRQGGRTEAFF. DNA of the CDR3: TGTGCCAGCAGTTTCAGGGGGCGACAGGGAGGCCGCACTGAAGCTTTCTTT.

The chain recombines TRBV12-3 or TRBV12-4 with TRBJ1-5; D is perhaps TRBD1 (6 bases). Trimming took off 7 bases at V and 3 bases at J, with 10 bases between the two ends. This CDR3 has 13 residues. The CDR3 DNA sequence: TGTGCCAGCACCCGGGACATCAATCAGCCCCAGCATTTT. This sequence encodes CASTRDINQPQHF.

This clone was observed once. Here the CDR3 DNA reads TGTGCCAGCAGTTATATGGGGCTAGCGGGACCAACAGATACGCAGTATTTT. Protein: CASSYMGLAGPTDTQYF. The J gene is TRBJ2-3, the V gene TRBV6-2 or TRBV6-3, with TRBD2 matching over 9 bases. The CDR3 spans 17 residues. J gave up 3 bases and V 3 bases, and 10 bases lay outside the gene matches. Germline values: CDR1 MNHEY, CDR2 SVGEGT.

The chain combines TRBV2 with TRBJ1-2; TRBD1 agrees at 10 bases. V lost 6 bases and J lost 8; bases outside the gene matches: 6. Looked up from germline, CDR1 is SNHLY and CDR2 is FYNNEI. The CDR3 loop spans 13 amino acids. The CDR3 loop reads CASRETGGEGYTF. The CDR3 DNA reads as TGTGCCAGCAGAGAGACAGGGGGCGAGGGCTACACCTTC.

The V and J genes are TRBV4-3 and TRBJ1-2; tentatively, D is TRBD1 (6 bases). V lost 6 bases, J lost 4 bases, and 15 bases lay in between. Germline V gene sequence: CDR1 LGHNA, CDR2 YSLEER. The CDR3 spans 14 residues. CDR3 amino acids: CASSQIVRGYGYTF. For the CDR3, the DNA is TGCGCCAGCAGTCAGATAGTCAGGGGCTATGGCTACACCTTC.

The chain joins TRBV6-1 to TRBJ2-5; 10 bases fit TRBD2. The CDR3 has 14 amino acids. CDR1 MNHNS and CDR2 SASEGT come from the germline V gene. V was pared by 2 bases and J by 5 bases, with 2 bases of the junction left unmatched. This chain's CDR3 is CASSELGLAETQYF. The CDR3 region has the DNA TGTGCCAGCAGTGAATTGGGACTAGCGGAGACCCAGTACTTC.

Here the CDR3 reads CASVGGGNAETQYF. CDR3 in DNA: TGTGCCAGCGTGGGCGGGGGAAATGCGGAGACCCAGTACTTC. This chain uses TRBV7-9 with TRBJ2-5, with 7 positions matching TRBD2. The CDR3 is made up of 14 amino acids. V dropped 8 bases and J dropped 5; count of bases not matched to a gene: 11. The germline gives CDR1 SEHNR, CDR2 FQNEAQ (reference sequence). The full variable domain, in which reference TRBV7-9 and TRBJ2-5 provide the parts outside the CDR3, is DTGVSQNPRHKITKRGQNVTFRCDPISEHNRLYWYRQTLGQGPEFLTYFQNEAQLEKSRLLSDRFSAERPKGSFSTLEIQRTEQGDSAMYLCASVGGGNAETQYFGPGTRLLVL.

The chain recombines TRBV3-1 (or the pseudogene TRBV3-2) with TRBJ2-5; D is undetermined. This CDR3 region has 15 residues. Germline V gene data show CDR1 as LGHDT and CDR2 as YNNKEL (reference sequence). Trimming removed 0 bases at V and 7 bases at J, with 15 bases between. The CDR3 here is CASSQDPWLLGTQYF. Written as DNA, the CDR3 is TGTGCCAGCAGCCAAGATCCTTGGCTTCTAGGGACCCAGTACTTC.

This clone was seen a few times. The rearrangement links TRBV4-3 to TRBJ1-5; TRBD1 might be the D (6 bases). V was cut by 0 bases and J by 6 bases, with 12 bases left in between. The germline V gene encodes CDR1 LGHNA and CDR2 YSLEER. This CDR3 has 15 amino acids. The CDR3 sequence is CASSQDRWGRQPQHF. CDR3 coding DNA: TGCGCCAGCAGCCAAGACCGGTGGGGGCGTCAGCCCCAGCATTTT.

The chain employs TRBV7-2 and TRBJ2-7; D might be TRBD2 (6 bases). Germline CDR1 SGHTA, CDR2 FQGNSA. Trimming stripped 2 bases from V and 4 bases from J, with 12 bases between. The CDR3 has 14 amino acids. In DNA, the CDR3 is TGTGCCAGCAGCTTATGGGGGGACCCATACGAGCAGTACTTC. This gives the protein CASSLWGDPYEQYF.

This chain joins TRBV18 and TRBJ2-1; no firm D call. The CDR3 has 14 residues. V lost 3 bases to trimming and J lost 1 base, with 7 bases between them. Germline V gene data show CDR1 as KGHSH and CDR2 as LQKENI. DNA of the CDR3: TGTGCCAGCTCACCTTTGGAGTCCTACAATGAGCAGTTCTTC. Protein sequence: CASSPLESYNEQFF.

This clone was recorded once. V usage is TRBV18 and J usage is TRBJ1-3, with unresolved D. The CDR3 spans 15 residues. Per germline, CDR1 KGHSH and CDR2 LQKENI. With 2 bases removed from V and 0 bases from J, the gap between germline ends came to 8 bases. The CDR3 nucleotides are TGTGCCAGCTCACCAGGGCCGAGCTCTGGAAACACCATATATTTT. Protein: CASSPGPSSGNTIYF.

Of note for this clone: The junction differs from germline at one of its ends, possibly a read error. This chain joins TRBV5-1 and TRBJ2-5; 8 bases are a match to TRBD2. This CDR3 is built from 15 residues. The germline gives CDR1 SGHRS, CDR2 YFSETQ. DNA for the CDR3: TGCGCCGGCAGCTTAGGCGCGGGGGGCCAAGAGACCCAGTACTTC. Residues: CAGSLGAGGQETQYF.

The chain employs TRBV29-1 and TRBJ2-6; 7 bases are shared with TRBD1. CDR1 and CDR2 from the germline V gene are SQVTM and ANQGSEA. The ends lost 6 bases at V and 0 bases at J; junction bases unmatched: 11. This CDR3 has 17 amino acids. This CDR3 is CSVGNRGPDSGANVLTF. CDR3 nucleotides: TGCAGCGTCGGAAACAGGGGCCCCGACTCTGGGGCCAACGTCCTGACTTTC.

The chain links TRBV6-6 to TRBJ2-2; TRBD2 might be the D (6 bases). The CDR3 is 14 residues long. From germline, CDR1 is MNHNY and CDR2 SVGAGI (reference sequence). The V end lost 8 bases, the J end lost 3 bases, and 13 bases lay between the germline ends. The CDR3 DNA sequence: TGTGCCAGCCAACCGGGACTCCACACCGGGGAGCTGTTTTTT. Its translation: CASQPGLHTGELFF.